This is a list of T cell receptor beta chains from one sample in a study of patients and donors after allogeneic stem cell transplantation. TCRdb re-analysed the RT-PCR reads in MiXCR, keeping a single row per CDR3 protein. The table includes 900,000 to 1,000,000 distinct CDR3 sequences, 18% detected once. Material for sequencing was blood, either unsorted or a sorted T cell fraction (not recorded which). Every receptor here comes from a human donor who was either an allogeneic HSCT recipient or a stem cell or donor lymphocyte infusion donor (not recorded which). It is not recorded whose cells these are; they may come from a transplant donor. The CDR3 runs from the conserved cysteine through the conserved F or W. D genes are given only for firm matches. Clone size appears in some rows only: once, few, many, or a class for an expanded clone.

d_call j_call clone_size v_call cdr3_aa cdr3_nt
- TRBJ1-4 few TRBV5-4 CASSFMGNEKLFF TGTGCCAGCAGCTTTATGGGAAATGAAAAACTGTTTTTT
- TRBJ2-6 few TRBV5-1 CASSLEQGPSTSGANVLTF TGCGCCAGCAGCCTGGAACAGGGCCCATCAACCTCTGGGGCCAACGTCCTGACTTTC
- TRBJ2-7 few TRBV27 CASSLSSGYTYEQYF TGTGCCAGCAGTTTATCTAGCGGTTATACCTACGAGCAGTACTTC
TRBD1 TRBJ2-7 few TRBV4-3 CASSQVGTDYEQYF TGCGCCAGCAGCCAAGTGGGGACAGACTACGAGCAGTACTTC
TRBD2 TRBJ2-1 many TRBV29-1 CSVEGTSGRSYYNEQFF TGCAGCGTTGAAGGGACTAGCGGGAGGTCTTACTACAATGAGCAGTTCTTC
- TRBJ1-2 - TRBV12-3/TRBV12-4 CASSLYSDRIANYGYTF TGTGCCAGCAGTTTATATAGTGACAGGATCGCTAACTATGGCTACACCTTC
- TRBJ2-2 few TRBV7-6 CASSLADSGELFF TGTGCCAGCAGCTTAGCCGACTCCGGGGAGCTGTTTTTT
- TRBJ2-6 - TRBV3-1 CASSQDPGPGANVLTF TGTGCCAGCAGCCAGGATCCTGGACCTGGGGCCAACGTCCTGACTTTC
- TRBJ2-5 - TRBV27 CASSHISRDFQETQYF TGTGCCAGCAGTCACATTAGCCGGGACTTTCAAGAGACCCAGTACTTC
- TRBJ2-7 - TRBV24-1 CATSDAKGNLGEQYF TGTGCCACCAGTGATGCGAAGGGGAATTTGGGCGAGCAGTACTTC
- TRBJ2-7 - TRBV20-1 CSAKTHSGEQYF TGCAGTGCTAAGACTCACTCAGGCGAGCAGTACTTC
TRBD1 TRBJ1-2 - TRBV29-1 CSVDQQGNYGYTF TGCAGCGTTGATCAACAGGGGAACTATGGCTACACCTTC
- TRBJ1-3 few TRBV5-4 CASSLVGLGRRSSGNTIYF TGTGCCAGCAGCTTGGTTGGCTTGGGCAGGAGAAGCTCTGGAAACACCATATATTTT
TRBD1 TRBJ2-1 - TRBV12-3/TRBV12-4 CASSLAGGTGTYNEQFF TGTGCCAGCAGTTTAGCGGGGGGGACAGGGACGTACAATGAGCAGTTCTTC
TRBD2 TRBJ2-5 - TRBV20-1 CSARRTSGGFFRETQYF TGCAGTGCTAGACGGACTAGCGGGGGTTTCTTTCGAGAGACCCAGTACTTC
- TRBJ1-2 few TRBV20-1 CSASKIDGYTF TGCAGTGCTAGCAAAATCGACGGCTACACCTTC
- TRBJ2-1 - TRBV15 CATSRDPGGEQFF TGTGCCACCAGCAGAGATCCCGGCGGCGAGCAGTTCTTC
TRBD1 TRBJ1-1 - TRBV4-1 CASTFGGGQGEAFF TGCGCCAGCACCTTCGGGGGGGGACAGGGTGAAGCTTTCTTT
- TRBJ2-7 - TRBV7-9 CASSPRIAAYEQYF TGTGCCAGCAGCCCACGGATCGCCGCCTACGAGCAGTACTTC
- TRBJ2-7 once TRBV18 CASSQRDRFYEQYF TGTGCCAGCTCACAGCGGGACAGGTTCTACGAGCAGTACTTC
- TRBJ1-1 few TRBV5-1 CASSLEATTEAFF TGCGCCAGCAGCTTGGAAGCTACCACTGAAGCTTTCTTT
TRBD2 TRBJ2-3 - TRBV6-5 CASRRGGNTQYF TGTGCCAGCAGACGGGGGGGCAATACGCAGTATTTT
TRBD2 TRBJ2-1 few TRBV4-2 CASSPDASIALAGPYNEQFF TGTGCCAGCAGCCCGGACGCCTCCATTGCACTAGCGGGACCCTACAATGAGCAGTTCTTC